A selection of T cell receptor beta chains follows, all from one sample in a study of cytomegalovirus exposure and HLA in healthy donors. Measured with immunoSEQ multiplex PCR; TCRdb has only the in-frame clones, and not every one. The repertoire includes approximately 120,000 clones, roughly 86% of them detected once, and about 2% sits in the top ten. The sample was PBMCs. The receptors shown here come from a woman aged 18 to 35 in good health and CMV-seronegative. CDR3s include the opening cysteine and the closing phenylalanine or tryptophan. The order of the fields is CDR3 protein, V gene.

CASNETSRINTQYF TRBV9
CASSQALEQFF TRBV14
CASSDRTYNEQFF TRBV5-1
CASSIVRGFGELFF TRBV19
CSVPGQSSYEQYF TRBV29-1
CASSLRTVYNEQFF TRBV5-1
CASSLGPDAGQYF TRBV13
CASSLSGLGYTF TRBV28
CASSSQGLGQPQHF TRBV5-8
CARTLIQFPGTNNTESYGYTF TRBV21-1
CASSVGWGRTEAFF TRBV9
CASSLSGGNEQYF TRBV5-6
CASSLWLASGGVGDIQYF TRBV7-8
CASSSHRGMGGYTF TRBV6-5
CASKISRGLNTEAFF TRBV7-8